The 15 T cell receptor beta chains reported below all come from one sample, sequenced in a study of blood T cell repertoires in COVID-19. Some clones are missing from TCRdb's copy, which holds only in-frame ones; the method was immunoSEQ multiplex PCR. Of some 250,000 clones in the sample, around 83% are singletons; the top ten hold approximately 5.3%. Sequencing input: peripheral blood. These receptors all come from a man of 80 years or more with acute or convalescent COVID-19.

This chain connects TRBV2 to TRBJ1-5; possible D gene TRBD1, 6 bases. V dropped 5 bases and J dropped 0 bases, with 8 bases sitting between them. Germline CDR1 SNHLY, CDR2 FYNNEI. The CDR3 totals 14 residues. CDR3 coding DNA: TGTGCCAGCAGTACAGGGAATAGCAATCAGCCCCAGCATTTT. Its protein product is CASSTGNSNQPQHF.

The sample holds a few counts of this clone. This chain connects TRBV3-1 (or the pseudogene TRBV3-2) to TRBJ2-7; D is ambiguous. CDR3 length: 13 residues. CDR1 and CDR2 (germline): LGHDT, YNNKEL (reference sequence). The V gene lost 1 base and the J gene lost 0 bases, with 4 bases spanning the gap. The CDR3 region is CASSQVASYEQYF. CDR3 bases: TGTGCCAGCAGCCAAGTAGCCTCCTACGAGCAGTACTTC.

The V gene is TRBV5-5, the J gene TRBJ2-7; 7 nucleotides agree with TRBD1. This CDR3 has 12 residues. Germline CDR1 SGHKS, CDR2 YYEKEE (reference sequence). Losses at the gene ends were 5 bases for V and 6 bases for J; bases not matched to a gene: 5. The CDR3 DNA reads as TGTGCCAGCAGTTCGACAGGGTTCGAGCAGTACTTC. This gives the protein CASSSTGFEQYF.

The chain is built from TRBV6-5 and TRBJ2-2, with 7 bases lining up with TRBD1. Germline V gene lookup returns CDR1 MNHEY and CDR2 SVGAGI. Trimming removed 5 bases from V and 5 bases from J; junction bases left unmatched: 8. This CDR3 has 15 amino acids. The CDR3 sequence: CASSNSGGWTGELFF. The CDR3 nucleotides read TGTGCCAGCAGTAATTCAGGGGGTTGGACCGGGGAGCTGTTTTTT.

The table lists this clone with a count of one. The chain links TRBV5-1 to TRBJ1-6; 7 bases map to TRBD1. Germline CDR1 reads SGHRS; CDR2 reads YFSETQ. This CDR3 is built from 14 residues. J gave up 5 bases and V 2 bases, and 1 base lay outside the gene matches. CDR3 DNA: TGCGCCAGCAGCTTTCAGGGGGATAATTCACCCCTCCACTTT. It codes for CASSFQGDNSPLHF.

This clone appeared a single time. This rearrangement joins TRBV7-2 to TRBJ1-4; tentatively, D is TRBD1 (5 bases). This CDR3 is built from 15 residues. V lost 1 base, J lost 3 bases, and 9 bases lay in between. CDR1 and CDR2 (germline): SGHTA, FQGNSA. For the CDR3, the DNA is TGTGCCAGCAGCTTAGATTCCAGGGCTAATGAAAAACTGTTTTTT. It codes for CASSLDSRANEKLFF.

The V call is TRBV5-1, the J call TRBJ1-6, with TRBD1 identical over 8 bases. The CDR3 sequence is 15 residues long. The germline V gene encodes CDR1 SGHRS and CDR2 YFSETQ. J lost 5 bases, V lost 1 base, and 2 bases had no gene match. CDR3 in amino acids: CASSLRGQDNSPLHF. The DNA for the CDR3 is TGCGCCAGCAGCTTGAGGGGACAGGATAATTCACCCCTCCACTTT.

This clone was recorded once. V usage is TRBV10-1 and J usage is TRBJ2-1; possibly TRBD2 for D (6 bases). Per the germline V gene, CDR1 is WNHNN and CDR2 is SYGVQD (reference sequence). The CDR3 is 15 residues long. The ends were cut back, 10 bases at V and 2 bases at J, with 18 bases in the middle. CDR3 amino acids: CATSVSGAAYNEQFF. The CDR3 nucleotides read TGCGCCACCTCGGTTAGCGGAGCGGCCTACAATGAGCAGTTCTTC.

CDR3: CATSEGQARYTF. The DNA of the CDR3 is TGTGCCACCAGTGAGGGACAGGCGCGCTACACCTTC. V gene TRBV24-1 combines with J gene TRBJ1-2, with 8 positions matching TRBD1. The junction had 3 bases not matched to a gene; V was cut back by 4 bases and J by 9 bases. The CDR3 spans 12 residues. The germline V gene encodes CDR1 KGHDR and CDR2 SFDVKD.

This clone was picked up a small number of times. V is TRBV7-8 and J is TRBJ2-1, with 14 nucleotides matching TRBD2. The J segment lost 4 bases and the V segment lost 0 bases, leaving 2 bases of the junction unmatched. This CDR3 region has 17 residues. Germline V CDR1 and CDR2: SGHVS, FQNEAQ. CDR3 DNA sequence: TGTGCCAGCAGCTTAGCGGGACTAGCGGGAGCTTACAATGAGCAGTTCTTC. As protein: CASSLAGLAGAYNEQFF. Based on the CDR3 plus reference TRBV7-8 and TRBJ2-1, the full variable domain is GAGVSQSPRYKVAKRGQDVALRCDPISGHVSLFWYQQALGQGPEFLTYFQNEAQLDKSGLPSDRFFAERPEGSVSTLKIQRTQQEDSAVYLCASSLAGLAGAYNEQFFGPGTRLTVL.

The CDR3 DNA reads as TGTGCCAGCAGTTTTGGAGGGGAGACCCAGTACTTC. It translates to CASSFGGETQYF. The rearrangement uses TRBV27 and TRBJ2-5; perhaps TRBD2 as D (6 bases). The CDR3 is 12 residues long. Germline V gene lookup returns CDR1 MNHEY and CDR2 SMNVEV (reference sequence). Trimming shortened V by 3 bases and J by 5 bases, and 7 bases separated the two germline ends.

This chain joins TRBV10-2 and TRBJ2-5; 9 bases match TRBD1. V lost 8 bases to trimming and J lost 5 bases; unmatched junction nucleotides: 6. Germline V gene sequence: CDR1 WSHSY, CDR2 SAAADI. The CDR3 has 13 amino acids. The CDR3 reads CASRTGVLETQYF. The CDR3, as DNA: TGCGCCAGCCGGACAGGGGTTTTGGAGACCCAGTACTTC.

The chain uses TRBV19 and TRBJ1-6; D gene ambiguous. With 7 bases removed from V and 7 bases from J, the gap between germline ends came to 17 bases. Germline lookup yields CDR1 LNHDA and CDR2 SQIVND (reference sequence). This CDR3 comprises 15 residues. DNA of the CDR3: TGTGCCAGTACCAACGGCGGGGTTGGGAATTCACCCCTCCACTTT. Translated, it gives CASTNGGVGNSPLHF.

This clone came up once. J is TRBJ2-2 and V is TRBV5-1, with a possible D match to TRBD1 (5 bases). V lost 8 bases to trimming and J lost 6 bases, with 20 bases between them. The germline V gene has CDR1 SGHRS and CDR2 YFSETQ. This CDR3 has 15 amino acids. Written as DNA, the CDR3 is TGCGCCAGTTCACCAGGATCAGGACACCCCGGGGAGCTGTTTTTT. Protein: CASSPGSGHPGELFF.

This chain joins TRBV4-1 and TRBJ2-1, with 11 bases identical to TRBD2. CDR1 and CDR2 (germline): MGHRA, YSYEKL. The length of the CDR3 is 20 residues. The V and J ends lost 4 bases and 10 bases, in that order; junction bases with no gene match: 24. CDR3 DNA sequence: TGCGCCAGCAGCCTCGCAGGGGCAACCATAGCGGGAGGGAGGCAATTGGAGCAGTTCTTC. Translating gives CASSLAGATIAGGRQLEQFF.